This TCR beta chain was sequenced for a study of radiation and T cells in renal cell carcinoma. Study findings and constraints: Irradiated tumors had higher TCR clonality than control tumors.

Treatment of the sample: treatment-naive control, cytoreductive nephrectomy. Germline loops: CDR1 SQVTM, CDR2 ANQGSEA. Trimming cost V 4 bases and J 5 bases, with 6 bases left between them. The CDR3 consists of 11 residues. For this clone: Its antigen is unidentified.

The repertoire was sequenced with immunoSEQ multiplex PCR; TCRdb's copy has only in-frame clones and lacks some. The sample holds roughly 18,000 clones, 59% seen once. The gene calls are TRBV29-1 and TRBJ2-1, with D possibly being TRBD1 (5 bases). Specimen: tumor tissue, collected from a patient whose treatment was nephrectomy without radiotherapy. The origin of this receptor is a man aged 45-60 years with renal cell carcinoma. The CDR3 is CSVAGNNEQFF. CDR3 DNA: TGCAGCGTTGCAGGGAACAATGAGCAGTTCTTC.